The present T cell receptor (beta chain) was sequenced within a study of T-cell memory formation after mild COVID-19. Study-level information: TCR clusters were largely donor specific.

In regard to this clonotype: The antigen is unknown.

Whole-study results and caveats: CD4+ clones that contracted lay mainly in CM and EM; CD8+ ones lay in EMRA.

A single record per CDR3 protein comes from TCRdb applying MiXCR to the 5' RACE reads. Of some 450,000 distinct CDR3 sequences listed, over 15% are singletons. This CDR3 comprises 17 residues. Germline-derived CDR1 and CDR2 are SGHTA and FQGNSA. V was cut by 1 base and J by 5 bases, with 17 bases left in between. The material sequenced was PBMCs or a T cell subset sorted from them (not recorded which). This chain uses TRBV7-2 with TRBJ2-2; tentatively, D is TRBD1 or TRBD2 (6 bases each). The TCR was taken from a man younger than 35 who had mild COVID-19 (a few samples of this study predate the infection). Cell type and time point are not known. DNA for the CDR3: TGTGCCAGCAGCTTAGAAGGGGGGCTATTACGAACCGGGGAGCTGTTTTTT. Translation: CASSLEGGLLRTGELFF.